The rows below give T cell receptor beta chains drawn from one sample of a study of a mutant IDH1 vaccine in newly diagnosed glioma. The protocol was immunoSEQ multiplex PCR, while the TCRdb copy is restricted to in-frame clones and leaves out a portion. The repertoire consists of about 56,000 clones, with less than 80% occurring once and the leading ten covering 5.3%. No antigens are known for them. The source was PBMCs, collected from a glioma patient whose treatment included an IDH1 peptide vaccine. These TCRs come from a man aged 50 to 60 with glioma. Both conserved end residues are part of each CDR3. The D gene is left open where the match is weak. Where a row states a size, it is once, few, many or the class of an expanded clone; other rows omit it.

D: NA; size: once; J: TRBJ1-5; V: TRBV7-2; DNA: TGTGCCAGCAGCTTATGGGGGGAACAGCCCCAGCATTTT; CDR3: CASSLWGEQPQHF
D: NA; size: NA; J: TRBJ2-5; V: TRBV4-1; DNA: TGCGCCTCGAGGAGGGGGGCCTTTGAGACCCAGTACTTC; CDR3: CASRRGAFETQYF
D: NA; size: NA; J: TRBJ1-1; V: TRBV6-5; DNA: TGTGCCAGCAGTTACGTTCGGGGACCGAACACTGAAGCTTTCTTT; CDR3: CASSYVRGPNTEAFF
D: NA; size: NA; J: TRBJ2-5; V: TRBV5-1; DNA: TGCGCCAGCAGCTTCCTTCAGAGAACCCAAGAGACCCAGTACTTC; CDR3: CASSFLQRTQETQYF
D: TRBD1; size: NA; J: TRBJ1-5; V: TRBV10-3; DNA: TGTGCCATCAGCGCACAGGGGAGGGAGGAACAGCCCCAGCATTTT; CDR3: CAISAQGREEQPQHF
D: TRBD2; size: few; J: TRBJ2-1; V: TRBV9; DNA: TGTGCCAGCAGCGCTACGGGACTAGTCGACAATGAGCAGTTCTTC; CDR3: CASSATGLVDNEQFF
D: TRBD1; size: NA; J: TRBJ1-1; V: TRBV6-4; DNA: TGTGCCAGCAGTTTAGACAGGGAGAGCACTGAAGCTTTCTTT; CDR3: CASSLDRESTEAFF
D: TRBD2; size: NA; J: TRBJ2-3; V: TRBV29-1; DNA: TGCAGCGTTGGAGTAGCGGGGGATCGAGATACGCAGTATTTT; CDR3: CSVGVAGDRDTQYF
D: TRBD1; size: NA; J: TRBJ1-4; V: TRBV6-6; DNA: TGTGCCAGCAGTTACTCGGGACAGCCAAATGAAAAACTGTTTTTT; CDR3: CASSYSGQPNEKLFF
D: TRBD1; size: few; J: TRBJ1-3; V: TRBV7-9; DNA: TGTGCCAGCAGCTCGACAGGGTCTGGAAACACCATATATTTT; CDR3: CASSSTGSGNTIYF